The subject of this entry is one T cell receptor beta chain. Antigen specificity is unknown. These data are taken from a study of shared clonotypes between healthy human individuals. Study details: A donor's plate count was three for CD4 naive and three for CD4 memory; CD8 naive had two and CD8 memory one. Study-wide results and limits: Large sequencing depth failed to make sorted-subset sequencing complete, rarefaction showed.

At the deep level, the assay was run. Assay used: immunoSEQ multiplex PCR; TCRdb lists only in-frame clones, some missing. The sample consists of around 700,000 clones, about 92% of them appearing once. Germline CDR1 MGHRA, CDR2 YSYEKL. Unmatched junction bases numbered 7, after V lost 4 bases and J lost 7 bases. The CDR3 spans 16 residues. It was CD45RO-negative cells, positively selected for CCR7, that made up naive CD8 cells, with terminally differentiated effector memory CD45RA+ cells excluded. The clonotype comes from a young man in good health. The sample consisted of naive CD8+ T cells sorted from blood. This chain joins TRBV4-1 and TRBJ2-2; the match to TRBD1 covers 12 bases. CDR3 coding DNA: TGCGCCAGCAGCCTCCTGGGACAGGGGGCCGGCGGGGAGCTGTTTTTT. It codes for CASSLLGQGAGGELFF.